This passage covers 24 T cell receptor beta chains from one sample sequenced in a study of Ad26.COV2.S vaccination and SARS-CoV-2 variants. Here immunoSEQ multiplex PCR was the method, and the copy in TCRdb shows in-frame clones only, minus some. This table has roughly 300,000 clones, approximately 90% appearing once. Regarding treatment: 19 received Ad26.COV2.S at low or high dose, single or two shots; about five received placebo; per-sample allocation not given. Samples came from day 63 after the first vaccine or placebo injection. The sample here was peripheral blood, taken in a trial of Ad26.COV2.S vaccine versus placebo. The receptors derive from a person between 18 and 59 years old who received the Ad26.COV2.S COVID-19 vaccine or a placebo.

The sample holds one count of this clone. The CDR3 DNA reads TGTGCCAGCAGTTTGGGACAGGAGCAGTTCTTC. This codes for CASSLGQEQFF. The chain recombines TRBV12-3 or TRBV12-4 with TRBJ2-1, with 7 bases fitting TRBD1. This CDR3 region has 11 residues. V lost 3 bases to trimming and J lost 10 bases; unmatched junction nucleotides: 0.

This chain joins TRBV10-3 and TRBJ1-2; 8 bases are shared with TRBD1. The CDR3 has 12 amino acids. Germline loops: CDR1 ENHRY, CDR2 SYGVKD. The junction had 2 bases not matched to a gene; V was cut back by 4 bases and J by 7 bases. CDR3 sequence (DNA): TGTGCCATCAGTGGAACAGGGGGTGGCTACACCTTC. It is translated as CAISGTGGGYTF.

The chain is built from TRBV4-2 and TRBJ1-4; the D is unclear. This CDR3 has 12 amino acids. CDR1 and CDR2 from the germline V gene are LGHNA and YNFKEQ. With 2 bases removed from V and 7 bases from J, the gap between germline ends came to 5 bases. Here the CDR3 reads CASSQLGEKLFF. CDR3 bases: TGTGCCAGCAGCCAATTAGGTGAAAAACTGTTTTTT.

The chain carries TRBV19 and TRBJ1-4, with a weak D call TRBD1 (5 bases). V lost 5 bases, J lost 10 bases, and 20 bases lay in between. The CDR3 sequence is 15 residues long. Germline CDR1 is LNHDA and CDR2 is SQIVND (reference sequence). CDR3 loop: CASSETAPVGRKLFF. In DNA, the CDR3 is TGTGCCAGTAGTGAGACAGCCCCAGTCGGTAGAAAACTGTTTTTT.

V gene TRBV6-5 combines with J gene TRBJ2-5; 9 bases fit TRBD2. V shed 2 bases, J shed 0 bases, and the junction held 4 bases outside the gene matches. Germline V lookup: CDR1 MNHEY, CDR2 SVGAGI. The CDR3 runs to 16 residues. The CDR3 here is CASSYVAGEYQETQYF. CDR3 bases: TGTGCCAGCAGTTACGTAGCGGGGGAGTACCAAGAGACCCAGTACTTC.

V gene TRBV4-3 combines with J gene TRBJ2-3; 8 bases are a match to TRBD1. With V trimmed by 2 bases and J by 0 bases, 4 bases remained unmatched. Germline V gene lookup returns CDR1 LGHNA and CDR2 YSLEER. The CDR3 covers 16 residues. CDR3 in amino acids: CASSQWRDRSTDTQYF. CDR3 in DNA: TGCGCCAGCAGCCAATGGCGGGACAGGAGCACAGATACGCAGTATTTT.

The table lists this clone with a count of one. DNA for the CDR3: TGTGCCAGCAGTTCAGACAGGGGTAGCCAGCCCCAGCATTTT. Translating gives CASSSDRGSQPQHF. V gene TRBV28 combines with J gene TRBJ1-5; 8 bases align to TRBD1. Germline CDR1 is MDHEN and CDR2 is SYDVKM. Losses at the gene ends were 4 bases for V and 7 bases for J; bases not matched to a gene: 6. The CDR3 has 14 residues. The complete variable domain, with remaining parts taken from reference TRBV28 and TRBJ1-5, reads DVKVTQSSRYLVKRTGEKVFLECVQDMDHENMFWYRQDPGLGLRLIYFSYDVKMKEKGDIPEGYSVSREKKERFSLILESASTNQTSMYLCASSSDRGSQPQHFGDGTRLSIL.

The chain links TRBV3-1 (or the pseudogene TRBV3-2) to TRBJ2-7; no clear D gene. The ends were cut back, 0 bases at V and 2 bases at J, with 8 bases in the middle. The CDR3 runs 14 residues. Germline V lookup: CDR1 LGHDT, CDR2 YNNKEL (reference sequence). The chain's CDR3 is CASSQDSGPYEQYF. The CDR3 DNA is TGTGCCAGCAGCCAAGATTCCGGTCCCTACGAGCAGTACTTC.

The chain recombines TRBV5-4 with TRBJ1-4; a weak D match, TRBD1 (6 bases). In germline, CDR1 is SGHNT, CDR2 YYREEE (reference sequence). V was trimmed by 4 bases and J by 8 bases, leaving 15 bases between them. CDR3 length equals 14 residues. The CDR3: CASSPDRRGEKLFF. CDR3 nucleotide sequence: TGTGCCAGCAGCCCAGACAGGAGAGGGGAAAAACTGTTTTTT.

This chain connects TRBV24-1 to TRBJ2-2; no clear D gene. CDR3 length equals 12 residues. Germline V CDR1 and CDR2: KGHDR, SFDVKD. Trimming removed 6 bases at V and 8 bases at J, with 9 bases between. The CDR3 loop reads CATSTYPGELFF. The DNA of the CDR3 is TGTGCCACCAGTACGTACCCAGGGGAGCTGTTTTTT.

Here the CDR3 reads CASSRADRSGNTIYF. CDR3 DNA: TGTGCCAGCAGTCGGGCCGACCGCTCTGGAAACACCATATATTTT. This rearrangement joins TRBV25-1 to TRBJ1-3; D call uncertain. Between the trimmed V and J ends, which lost 5 bases and 0 bases, there was a span of 11 bases. The CDR3 runs to 15 residues. In germline, CDR1 is MGHDK, CDR2 SYGVNS.

The genes are TRBV27 and TRBJ1-2; D is undetermined. Trimming cost V 8 bases and J 4 bases, with 20 bases left between them. This CDR3 region has 15 residues. Germline-derived CDR1 and CDR2 are MNHEY and SMNVEV (reference sequence). The CDR3 loop is CASALGGELGYGYTF. Written as DNA, the CDR3 is TGTGCCAGCGCCTTGGGTGGGGAGCTGGGCTATGGCTACACCTTC.

This clone was picked up one time. The V call is TRBV14, the J call TRBJ2-1; 9 positions agree with TRBD2. CDR1 and CDR2 (germline): SGHDN, FVKESK. V lost 0 bases, J lost 9 bases, and 15 bases stayed unmatched. The CDR3 spans 18 residues. In nucleotides, the CDR3 is TGTGCCAGCAGCCAAGACCTGGTAGCGGGAGTCTTTAGGGGTGAGCAGTTCTTC. It specifies CASSQDLVAGVFRGEQFF.

This sequence joins TRBV7-8 and TRBJ2-4; TRBD2 agrees at 11 bases. V gave up 1 base and J gave up 0 bases; unmatched junction bases: 2. Germline V gives CDR1 SGHVS, CDR2 FQNEAQ. This CDR3 is built from 17 residues. CDR3 coding DNA: TGTGCCAGCAGCTTAGGGCTAGCGGGGGGAGCCAAAAACATTCAGTACTTC. Translating gives CASSLGLAGGAKNIQYF.

The chain carries TRBV24-1 and TRBJ2-7; tentatively, D is TRBD1 (6 bases). The CDR3 spans 12 residues. V dropped 4 bases and J dropped 6 bases, with 9 bases sitting between them. Germline values: CDR1 KGHDR, CDR2 SFDVKD. Here the CDR3 DNA reads TGTGCCACCAGTGACCCGACAGGCGAGCAGTACTTC. This codes for CATSDPTGEQYF.

V usage is TRBV20-1 and J usage is TRBJ1-2, with TRBD1 as a possible D gene (5 bases). Trimming stripped 3 bases from V and 3 bases from J, with 20 bases between. Germline CDR1 DFQATT, CDR2 SNEGSKA (reference sequence). This CDR3 is 16 amino acids long. DNA of the CDR3: TGCAGTGCTAGTCCCCAGGGCGAGGATCGTTACTATGGCTACACCTTC. Amino acid sequence: CSASPQGEDRYYGYTF.

The rearrangement joins TRBV5-1 to TRBJ2-1; D is ambiguous. V lost 3 bases and J 6 bases, leaving 10 bases between the germline ends. This CDR3 is built from 13 residues. Per the germline V gene, CDR1 is SGHRS and CDR2 is YFSETQ. As DNA, the CDR3 is TGCGCCAGCAGCTCCGCGGTGGCCAATGAGCAGTTCTTC. Translation gives CASSSAVANEQFF.

J is TRBJ2-7 and V is TRBV7-2, with D unclear. Germline loops: CDR1 SGHTA, CDR2 FQGNSA. CDR3 length: 14 amino acids. V lost 1 base and J lost 2, with 9 bases in between. The CDR3 sequence: CASSLGTATYEQYF. CDR3 DNA sequence: TGTGCCAGCAGCTTAGGTACTGCCACCTACGAGCAGTACTTC.

This chain uses TRBV10-3 with TRBJ2-3, with 7 bases that match TRBD2. V gave up 8 bases and J gave up 0 bases; unmatched junction bases: 5. CDR1 and CDR2 (germline): ENHRY, SYGVKD. The CDR3 extends over 14 amino acids. The CDR3 sequence is CAIGLSGSTDTQYF. For the CDR3, the DNA is TGTGCCATCGGTCTTAGCGGGAGCACAGATACGCAGTATTTT.

This clone was seen once. The chain has TRBV5-5 and TRBJ2-7; perhaps D is TRBD1 or TRBD2 (5 bases each). Germline V gives CDR1 SGHKS, CDR2 YYEKEE (reference sequence). Trimming pared 5 bases from V and 7 bases from J, leaving 16 bases between. The CDR3 totals 13 residues. CDR3: CASSWDGLGEQYF. The CDR3 nucleotides read TGTGCCAGCAGTTGGGACGGCCTCGGGGAGCAGTACTTC. Using reference TRBV5-5 and TRBJ2-7 for the parts outside the CDR3, the full variable domain is DAGVTQSPTHLIKTRGQQVTLRCSPISGHKSVSWYQQVLGQGPQFIFQYYEKEERGRGNFPDRFSARQFPNYSSELNVNALLLGDSALYLCASSWDGLGEQYFGPGTRLTVT.

CDR3 in amino acids: CSVARLAGETGELFF. CDR3 coding DNA: TGCAGCGTTGCCCGGCTAGCGGGAGAGACCGGGGAGCTGTTTTTT. The chain employs TRBV29-1 and TRBJ2-2; TRBD2 agrees at 10 bases. In germline, CDR1 is SQVTM, CDR2 ANQGSEA. V gave up 4 bases and J gave up 5 bases; unmatched junction bases: 7. This CDR3 is 15 amino acids long.

The V gene is TRBV6-5, the J gene TRBJ2-1; D possibly corresponds to TRBD2 (5 bases). The CDR3 covers 13 residues. Deletions cut 2 bases from V and 8 bases from J, with 10 bases between. The V gene's germline CDR1 is MNHEY and CDR2 SVGAGI. The chain's CDR3 is CASSYLGIYEQFF. The CDR3 region has the DNA TGTGCCAGCAGTTACCTCGGGATCTATGAGCAGTTCTTC.

The chain links TRBV12-2 to TRBJ1-6; TRBD1 is the table's D call, not checked against the DNA. TRBV12-2 is marked as a pseudogene. The CDR3 consists of 17 residues. The CDR3 bases are TGTGCAAGTCGCGTCCCAGGGGGCCAGAAAAGAAATTCACCCCTCCACTTT. Its translation is CASRVPGGQKRNSPLHF.

The chain links TRBV5-4 to TRBJ1-1; D ambiguous. The CDR3 runs to 13 residues. V gave up 2 bases and J gave up 6 bases, with 11 bases separating them. The germline V gene has CDR1 SGHNT and CDR2 YYREEE (reference sequence). CDR3 protein: CASSFRSDAEAFF. The CDR3 bases are TGTGCCAGCAGCTTCCGGAGCGACGCTGAAGCTTTCTTT.